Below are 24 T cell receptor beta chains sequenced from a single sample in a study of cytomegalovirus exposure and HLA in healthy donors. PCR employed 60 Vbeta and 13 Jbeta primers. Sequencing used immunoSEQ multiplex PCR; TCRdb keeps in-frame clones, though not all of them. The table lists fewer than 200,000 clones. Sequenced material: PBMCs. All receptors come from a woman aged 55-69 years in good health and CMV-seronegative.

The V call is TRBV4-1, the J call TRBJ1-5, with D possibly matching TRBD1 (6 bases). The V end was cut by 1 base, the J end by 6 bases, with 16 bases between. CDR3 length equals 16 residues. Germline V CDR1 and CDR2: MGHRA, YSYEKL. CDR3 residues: CASSQGGHVLAQPQHF. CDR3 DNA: TGCGCCAGCAGCCAAGGGGGGCATGTCCTTGCTCAGCCCCAGCATTTT.

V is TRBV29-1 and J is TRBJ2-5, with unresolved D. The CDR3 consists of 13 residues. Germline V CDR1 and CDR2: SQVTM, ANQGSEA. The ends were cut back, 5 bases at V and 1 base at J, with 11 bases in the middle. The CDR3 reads CSVTAVVQETQYF. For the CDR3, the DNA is TGCAGCGTTACCGCGGTCGTCCAAGAGACCCAGTACTTC.

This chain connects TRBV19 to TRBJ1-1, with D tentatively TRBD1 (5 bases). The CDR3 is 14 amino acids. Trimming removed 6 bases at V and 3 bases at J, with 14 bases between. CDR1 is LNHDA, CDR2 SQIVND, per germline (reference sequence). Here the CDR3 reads CASRARTIDTEAFF. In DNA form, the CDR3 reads TGTGCCAGTAGAGCCAGGACAATCGACACTGAAGCTTTCTTT.

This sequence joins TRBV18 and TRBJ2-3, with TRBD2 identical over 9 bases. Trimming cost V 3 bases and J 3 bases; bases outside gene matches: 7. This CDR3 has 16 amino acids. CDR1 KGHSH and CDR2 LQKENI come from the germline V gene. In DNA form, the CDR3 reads TGTGCCAGCTCACCCCTAGCGGGGACTGATACAGATACGCAGTATTTT. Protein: CASSPLAGTDTDTQYF.

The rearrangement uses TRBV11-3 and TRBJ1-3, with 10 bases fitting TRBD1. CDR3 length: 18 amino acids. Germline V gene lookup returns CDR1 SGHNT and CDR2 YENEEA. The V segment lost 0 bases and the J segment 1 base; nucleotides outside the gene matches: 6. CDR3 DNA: TGTGCCAGCAGCTTAGAGGGACAGGGGCATAATTCTGGAAACACCATATATTTT. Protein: CASSLEGQGHNSGNTIYF.

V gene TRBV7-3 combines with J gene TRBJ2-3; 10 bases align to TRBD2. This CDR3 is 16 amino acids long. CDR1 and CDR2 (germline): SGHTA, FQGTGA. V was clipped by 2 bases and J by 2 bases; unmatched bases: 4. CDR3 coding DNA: TGTGCCAGCAGCTTAGGAGCGGGGGGGTACACAGATACGCAGTATTTT. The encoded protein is CASSLGAGGYTDTQYF.

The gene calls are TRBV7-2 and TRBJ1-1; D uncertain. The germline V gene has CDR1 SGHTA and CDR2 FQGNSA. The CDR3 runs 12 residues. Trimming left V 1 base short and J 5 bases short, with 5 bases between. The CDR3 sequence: CASSLGRTEAFF. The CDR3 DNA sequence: TGTGCCAGCAGCTTAGGGAGGACTGAAGCTTTCTTT.

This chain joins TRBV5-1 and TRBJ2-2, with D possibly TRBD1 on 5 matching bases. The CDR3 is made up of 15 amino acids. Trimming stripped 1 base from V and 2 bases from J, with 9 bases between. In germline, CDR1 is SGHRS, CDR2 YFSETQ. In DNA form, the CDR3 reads TGCGCCAGCAGCTTGAGGGGCGAAAACACCGGGGAGCTGTTTTTT. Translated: CASSLRGENTGELFF.

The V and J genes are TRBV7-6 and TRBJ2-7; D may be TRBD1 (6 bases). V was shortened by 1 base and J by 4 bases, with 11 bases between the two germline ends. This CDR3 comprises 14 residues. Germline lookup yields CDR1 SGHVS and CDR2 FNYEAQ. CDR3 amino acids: CASSLETGAYEQYF. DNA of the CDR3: TGTGCCAGCAGCTTAGAGACAGGCGCATACGAGCAGTACTTC. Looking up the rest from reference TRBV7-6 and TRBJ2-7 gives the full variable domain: GAGVSQSPRYKVTKRGQDVALRCDPISGHVSLYWYRQALGQGPEFLTYFNYEAQQDKSGLPNDRFSAERPEGSISTLTIQRTEQRDSAMYRCASSLETGAYEQYFGPGTRLTVT.

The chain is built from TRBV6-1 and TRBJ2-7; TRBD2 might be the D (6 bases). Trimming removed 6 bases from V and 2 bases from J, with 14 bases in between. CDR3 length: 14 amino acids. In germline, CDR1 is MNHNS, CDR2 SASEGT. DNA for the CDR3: TGTGCCAGCAGGTCGGACTATCTACCCTACGAGCAGTACTTC. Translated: CASRSDYLPYEQYF.

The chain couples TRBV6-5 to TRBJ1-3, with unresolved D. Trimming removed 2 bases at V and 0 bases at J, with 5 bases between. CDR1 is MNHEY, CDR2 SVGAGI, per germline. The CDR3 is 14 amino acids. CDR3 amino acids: CASSYQRSGNTIYF. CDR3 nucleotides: TGTGCCAGCAGTTACCAGCGCTCTGGAAACACCATATATTTT.

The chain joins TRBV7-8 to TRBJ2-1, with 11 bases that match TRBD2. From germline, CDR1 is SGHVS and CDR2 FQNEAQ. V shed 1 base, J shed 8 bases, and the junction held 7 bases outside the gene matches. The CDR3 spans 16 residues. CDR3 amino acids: CASSLGLAGGFHEQFF. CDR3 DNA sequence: TGTGCCAGCAGCTTAGGGCTAGCGGGAGGTTTTCATGAGCAGTTCTTC.

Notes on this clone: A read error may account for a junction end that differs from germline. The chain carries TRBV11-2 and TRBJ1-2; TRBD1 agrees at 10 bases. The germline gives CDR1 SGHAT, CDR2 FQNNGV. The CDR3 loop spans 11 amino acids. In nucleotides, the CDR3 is TGTGCCAGCAGCTTAGGCGGGACAGGGGTCTTC. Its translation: CASSLGGTGVF.

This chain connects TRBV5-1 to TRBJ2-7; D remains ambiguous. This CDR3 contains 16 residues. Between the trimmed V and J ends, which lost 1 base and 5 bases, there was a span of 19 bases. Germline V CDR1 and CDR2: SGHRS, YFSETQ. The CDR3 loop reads CASSLMAATAGHEQYF. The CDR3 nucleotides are TGCGCCAGCAGCTTGATGGCCGCCACCGCTGGGCACGAGCAGTACTTC.

The CDR3 DNA reads as TGTGCCAGCAGCTCGTACGGTCCCCCCACAGATACGCAGTATTTT. Its translation is CASSSYGPPTDTQYF. The chain recombines TRBV7-2 with TRBJ2-3; D ambiguous. Germline loops: CDR1 SGHTA, CDR2 FQGNSA. Trimming removed 4 bases from V and 2 bases from J, with 13 bases in between. The CDR3 runs to 15 residues.

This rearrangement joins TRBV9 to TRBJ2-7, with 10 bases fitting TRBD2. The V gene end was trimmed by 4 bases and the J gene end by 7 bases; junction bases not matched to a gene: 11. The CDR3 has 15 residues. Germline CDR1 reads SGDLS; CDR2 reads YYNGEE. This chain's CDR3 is CASSTRTSGREEQYF. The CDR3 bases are TGTGCCAGCAGCACAAGGACTAGCGGTAGAGAGGAGCAGTACTTC. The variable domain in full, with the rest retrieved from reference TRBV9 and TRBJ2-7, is DSGVTQTPKHLITATGQRVTLRCSPRSGDLSVYWYQQSLDQGLQFLIQYYNGEERAKGNILERFSAQQFPDLHSELNLSSLELGDSALYFCASSTRTSGREEQYFGPGTRLTVT.

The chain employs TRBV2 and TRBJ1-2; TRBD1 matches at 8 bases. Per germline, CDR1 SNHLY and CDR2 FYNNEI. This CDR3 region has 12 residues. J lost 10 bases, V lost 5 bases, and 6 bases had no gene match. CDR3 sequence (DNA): TGTGCCAGCAGTCAAGACAGGGGTGCCTACACCTTC. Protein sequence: CASSQDRGAYTF. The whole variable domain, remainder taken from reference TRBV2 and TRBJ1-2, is EPEVTQTPSHQVTQMGQEVILRCVPISNHLYFYWYRQILGQKVEFLVSFYNNEISEKSEIFDDQFSVERPDGSNFTLKIRSTKLEDSAMYFCASSQDRGAYTFGSGTRLTVV.

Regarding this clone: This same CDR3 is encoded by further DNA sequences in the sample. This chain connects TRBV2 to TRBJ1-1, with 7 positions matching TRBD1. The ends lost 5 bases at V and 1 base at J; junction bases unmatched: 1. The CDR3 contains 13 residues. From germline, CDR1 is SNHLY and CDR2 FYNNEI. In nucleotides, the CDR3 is TGTGCCAGCAGTCGACAGGGGAACACTGAAGCTTTCTTT. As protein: CASSRQGNTEAFF.

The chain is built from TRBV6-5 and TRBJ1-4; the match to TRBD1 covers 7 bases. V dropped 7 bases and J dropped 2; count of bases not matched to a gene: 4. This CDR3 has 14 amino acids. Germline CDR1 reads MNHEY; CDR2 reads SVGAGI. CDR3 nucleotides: TGTGCCAGCAAGGGGGCTGGGACTAATGAAAAACTGTTTTTT. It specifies CASKGAGTNEKLFF.

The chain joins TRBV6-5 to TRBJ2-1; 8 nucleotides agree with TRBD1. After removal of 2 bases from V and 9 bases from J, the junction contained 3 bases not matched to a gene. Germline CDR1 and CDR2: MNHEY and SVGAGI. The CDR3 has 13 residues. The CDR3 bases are TGTGCCAGCAGTTACCAGGGGGCCGGTGAGCAGTTCTTC. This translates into CASSYQGAGEQFF.

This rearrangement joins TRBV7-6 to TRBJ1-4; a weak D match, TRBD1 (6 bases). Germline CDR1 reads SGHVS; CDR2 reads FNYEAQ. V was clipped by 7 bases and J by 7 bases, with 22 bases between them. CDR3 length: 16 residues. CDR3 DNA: TGTGCCAGCACCCCACAGGCCGGGGGGCAAGGTGAAAAACTGTTTTTT. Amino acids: CASTPQAGGQGEKLFF.

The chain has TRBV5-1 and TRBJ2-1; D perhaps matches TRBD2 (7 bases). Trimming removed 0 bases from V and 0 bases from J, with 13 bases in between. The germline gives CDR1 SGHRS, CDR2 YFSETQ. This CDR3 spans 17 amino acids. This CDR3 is CASSLAVGGGSYNEQFF. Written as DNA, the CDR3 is TGCGCCAGCAGCTTGGCGGTGGGAGGGGGCTCCTACAATGAGCAGTTCTTC.

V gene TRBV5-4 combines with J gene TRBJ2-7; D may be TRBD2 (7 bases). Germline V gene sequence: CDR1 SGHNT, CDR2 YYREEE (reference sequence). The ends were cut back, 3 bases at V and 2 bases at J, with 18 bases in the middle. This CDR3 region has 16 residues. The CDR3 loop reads CASSWGGMGGPYEQYF. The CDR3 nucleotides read TGTGCCAGCAGCTGGGGGGGGATGGGGGGCCCCTACGAGCAGTACTTC.

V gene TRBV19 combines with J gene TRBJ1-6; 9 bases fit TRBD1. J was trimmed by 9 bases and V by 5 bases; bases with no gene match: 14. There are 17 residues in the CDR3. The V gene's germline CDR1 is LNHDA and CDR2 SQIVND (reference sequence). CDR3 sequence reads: CASSALNRGPPGSPLHF. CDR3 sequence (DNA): TGTGCCAGTAGTGCTTTGAACAGGGGGCCGCCCGGTTCACCCCTCCACTTT.